This paragraph reports one TCR beta chain. What it recognizes is unknown. The record originates from a study of T-cell reconstitution after alpha-beta-depleted transplantation in children. A TCRbeta library incorporating unique molecular identifiers was prepared. TCRdb called the PCR reads again in MiXCR, with one record for every CDR3 protein. The sample yields more than 300,000 distinct CDR3 sequences, around 16% seen once. General study results and limits: About two months after transplant, alpha-beta T cells reportedly came from several hundred expanded graft clones. Day-60 TCRbeta diversity that was high in some patients was derived from surviving recipient T cells and thymic progenitors. Among T cells one year after transplant, newly produced cells accounted for most counts and diversity.

Per germline, CDR1 MGHRA and CDR2 YSYEKL. This CDR3 has 14 amino acids. Trimming took off 1 base at V and 9 bases at J, with 10 bases between the two ends. The clonotype originates from a male patient between 2 and 10 years old who had a stem cell transplant for acute lymphoblastic leukemia, so the T cells may come from the graft donor. The genes are TRBV4-1 and TRBJ1-6, with a possible D match to TRBD1 (5 bases). Sequenced here: PBMCs, mostly from graft donor cells, sampled 360 days after TCRalphabeta/CD19-depleted stem cell transplant. CDR3 DNA sequence: TGCGCCAGCAGCCAAGGAGGGGTAGGTTCACCCCTCCACTTT. This sequence encodes CASSQGGVGSPLHF.